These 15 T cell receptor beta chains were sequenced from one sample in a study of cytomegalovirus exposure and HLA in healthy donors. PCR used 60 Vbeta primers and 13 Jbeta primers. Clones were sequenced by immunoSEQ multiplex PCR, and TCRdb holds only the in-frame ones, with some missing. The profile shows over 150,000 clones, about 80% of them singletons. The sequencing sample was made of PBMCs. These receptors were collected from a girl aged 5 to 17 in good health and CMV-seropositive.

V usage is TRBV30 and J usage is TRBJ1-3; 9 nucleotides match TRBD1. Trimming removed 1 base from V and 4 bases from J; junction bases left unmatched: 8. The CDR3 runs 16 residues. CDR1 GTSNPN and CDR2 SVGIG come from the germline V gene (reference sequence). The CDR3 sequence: CAWSASTGGSGNTIYF. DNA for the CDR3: TGTGCCTGGAGTGCCTCGACAGGGGGGTCCGGAAACACCATATATTTT.

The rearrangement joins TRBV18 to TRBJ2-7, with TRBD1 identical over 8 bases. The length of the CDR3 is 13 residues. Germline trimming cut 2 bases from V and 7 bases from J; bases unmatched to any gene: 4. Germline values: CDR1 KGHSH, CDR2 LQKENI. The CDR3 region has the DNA TGTGCCAGCTCACCAGGACAGGGTGGAGAGCAGTACTTC. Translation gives CASSPGQGGEQYF. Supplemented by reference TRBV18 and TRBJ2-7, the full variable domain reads NAGVMQNPRHLVRRRGQEARLRCSPMKGHSHVYWYRQLPEEGLKFMVYLQKENIIDESGMPKERFSAEFPKEGPSILRIQQVVRGDSAAYFCASSPGQGGEQYFGPGTRLTVT.

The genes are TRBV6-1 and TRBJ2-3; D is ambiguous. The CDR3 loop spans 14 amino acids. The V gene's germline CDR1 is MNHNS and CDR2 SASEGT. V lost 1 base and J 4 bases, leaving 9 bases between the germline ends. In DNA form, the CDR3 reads TGTGCCAGCAGTGAAGATCTAGGATCAGATACGCAGTATTTT. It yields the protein CASSEDLGSDTQYF.

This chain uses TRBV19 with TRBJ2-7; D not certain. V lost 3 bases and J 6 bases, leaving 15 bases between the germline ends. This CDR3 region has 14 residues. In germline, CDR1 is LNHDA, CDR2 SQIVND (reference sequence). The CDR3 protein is CASSMYGAVAEQYF. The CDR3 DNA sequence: TGTGCCAGTAGTATGTATGGAGCCGTCGCCGAGCAGTACTTC.

The CDR3 nucleotides are TGTGCCAGCAGTTACCTACAGGGGGCGCAGGCCGGGGAGCTGTTTTTT. Protein: CASSYLQGAQAGELFF. The rearrangement joins TRBV27 to TRBJ2-2; 9 bases map to TRBD1. Looked up from germline, CDR1 is MNHEY and CDR2 is SMNVEV (reference sequence). Trimming took 4 bases from V and 6 from J; bases not matched to a gene: 9. CDR3 size: 16 residues.

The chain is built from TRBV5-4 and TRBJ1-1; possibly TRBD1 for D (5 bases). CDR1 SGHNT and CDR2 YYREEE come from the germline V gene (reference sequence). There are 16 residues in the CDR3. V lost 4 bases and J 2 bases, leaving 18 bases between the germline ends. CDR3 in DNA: TGTGCCAGCAGCCACGGGAGTGGTGGACACAACACTGAAGCTTTCTTT. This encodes CASSHGSGGHNTEAFF.

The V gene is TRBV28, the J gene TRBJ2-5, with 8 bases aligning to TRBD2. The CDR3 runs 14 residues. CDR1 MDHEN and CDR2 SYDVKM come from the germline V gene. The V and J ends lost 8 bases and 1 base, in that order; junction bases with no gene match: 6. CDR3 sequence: CASPHLAGQETQYF. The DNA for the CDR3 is TGTGCCAGCCCTCATCTAGCGGGCCAAGAGACCCAGTACTTC.

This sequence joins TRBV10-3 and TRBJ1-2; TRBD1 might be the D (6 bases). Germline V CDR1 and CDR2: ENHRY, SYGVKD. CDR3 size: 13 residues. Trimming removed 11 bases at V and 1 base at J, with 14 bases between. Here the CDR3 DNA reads TGTGCCGCCAGGGGTGAAAGTAACTATGGCTACACCTTC. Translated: CAARGESNYGYTF.

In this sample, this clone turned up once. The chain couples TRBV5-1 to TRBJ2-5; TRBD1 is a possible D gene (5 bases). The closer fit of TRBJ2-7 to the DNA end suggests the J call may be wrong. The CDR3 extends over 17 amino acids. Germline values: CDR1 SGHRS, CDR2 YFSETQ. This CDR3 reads CASSLVGRGPSSYEQYF. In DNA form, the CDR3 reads TGCGCCAGCAGCTTGGTAGGTAGGGGCCCGAGCTCCTACGAGCAGTACTTC.

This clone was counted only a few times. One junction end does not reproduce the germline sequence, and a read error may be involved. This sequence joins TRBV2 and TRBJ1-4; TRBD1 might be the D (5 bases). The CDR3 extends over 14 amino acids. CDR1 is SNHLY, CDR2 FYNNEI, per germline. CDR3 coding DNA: TGTGCCAGCAGCGAAGAGGGAAGGGGTGAAAAACTGTTTTTT. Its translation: CASSEEGRGEKLFF.

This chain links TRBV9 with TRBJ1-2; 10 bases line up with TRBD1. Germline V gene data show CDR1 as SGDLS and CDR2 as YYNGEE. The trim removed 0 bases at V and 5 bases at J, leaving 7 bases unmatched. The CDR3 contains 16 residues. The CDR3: CASSVGGQGVVYGYTF. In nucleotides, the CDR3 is TGTGCCAGCAGCGTAGGTGGACAGGGGGTCGTGTATGGCTACACCTTC.

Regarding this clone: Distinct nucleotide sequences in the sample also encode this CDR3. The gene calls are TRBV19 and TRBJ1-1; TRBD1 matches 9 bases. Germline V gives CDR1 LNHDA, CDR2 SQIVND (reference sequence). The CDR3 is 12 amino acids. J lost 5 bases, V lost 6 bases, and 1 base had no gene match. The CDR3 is CASRTGGTEAFF. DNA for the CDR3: TGTGCCAGTAGGACAGGGGGTACTGAAGCTTTCTTT.

The CDR3 bases are TGTGCCTGGAATCAGCCGCGGACAGGGAGAGACGAGCAGTACTTC. Translation: CAWNQPRTGRDEQYF. The chain uses TRBV30 and TRBJ2-7; 8 positions match TRBD1. CDR3 size: 15 residues. J was trimmed by 5 bases and V by 4 bases; bases with no gene match: 13. CDR1 and CDR2 from the germline V gene are GTSNPN and SVGIG (reference sequence). The variable domain in full, completed from reference TRBV30 and TRBJ2-7, reads SQTIHQWPATLVQPVGSPLSLECTVEGTSNPNLYWYRQAAGRGLQLLFYSVGIGQISSEVPQNLSASRPQDRQFILSSKKLLLSDSGFYLCAWNQPRTGRDEQYFGPGTRLTVT.

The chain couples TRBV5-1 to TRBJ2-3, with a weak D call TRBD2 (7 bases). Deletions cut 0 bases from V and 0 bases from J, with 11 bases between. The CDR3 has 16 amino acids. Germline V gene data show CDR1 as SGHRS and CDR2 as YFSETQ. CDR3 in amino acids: CASSLDGGPSTDTQYF. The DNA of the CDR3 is TGCGCCAGCAGCTTGGACGGGGGGCCTAGCACAGATACGCAGTATTTT.

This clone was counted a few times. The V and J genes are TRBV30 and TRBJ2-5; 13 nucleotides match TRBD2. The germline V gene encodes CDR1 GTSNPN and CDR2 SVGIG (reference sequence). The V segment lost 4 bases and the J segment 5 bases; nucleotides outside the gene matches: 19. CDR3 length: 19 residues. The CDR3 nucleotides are TGTGCCTGGATCCTAAGTACTAGCGGGAGGGCCCTGGGTTTGGAGACCCAGTACTTC. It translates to CAWILSTSGRALGLETQYF.